The clone carrying this T cell receptor beta chain has just a few counts. Its antigen is unknown. The data originate from a study of cytomegalovirus exposure and HLA in healthy donors. Study conclusions and caveats: A highly shared variant cluster was judged a likely technical artifact.

With 60 Vbeta and 13 Jbeta primers, the PCR was carried out. Here immunoSEQ multiplex PCR was the method, and the copy in TCRdb shows in-frame clones only, minus some. The table shows tens of thousands of clones, with roughly 69% occurring only once. Germline V gene lookup returns CDR1 LGHNA and CDR2 YNFKEQ. V lost 1 base and J lost 6; bases outside the gene matches: 9. The CDR3 sequence is 17 residues long. The V and J genes are TRBV4-2 and TRBJ2-1; 10 nucleotides agree with TRBD1. The sequence was collected from a woman in her forties or fifties in good health and CMV-seronegative. Specimen: PBMCs. CDR3 nucleotide sequence: TGTGCCAGCAGCCAAGTCGGCCGGACAGGGGGGCGCAATGAGCAGTTCTTC. This translates into CASSQVGRTGGRNEQFF.